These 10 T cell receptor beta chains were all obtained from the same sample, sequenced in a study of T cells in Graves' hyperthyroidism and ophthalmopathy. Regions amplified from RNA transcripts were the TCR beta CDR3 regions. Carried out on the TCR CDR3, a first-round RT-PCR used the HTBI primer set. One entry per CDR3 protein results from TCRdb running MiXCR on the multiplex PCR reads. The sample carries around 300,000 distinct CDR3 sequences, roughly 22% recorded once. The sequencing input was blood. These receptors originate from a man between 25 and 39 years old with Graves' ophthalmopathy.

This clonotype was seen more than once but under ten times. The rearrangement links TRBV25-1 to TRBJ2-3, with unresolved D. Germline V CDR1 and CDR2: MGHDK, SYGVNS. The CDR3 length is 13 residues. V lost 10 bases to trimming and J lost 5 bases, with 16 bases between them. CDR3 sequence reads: CATYGPVGDTQYF. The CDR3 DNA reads TGTGCCACCTACGGCCCGGTGGGAGATACGCAGTATTTT.

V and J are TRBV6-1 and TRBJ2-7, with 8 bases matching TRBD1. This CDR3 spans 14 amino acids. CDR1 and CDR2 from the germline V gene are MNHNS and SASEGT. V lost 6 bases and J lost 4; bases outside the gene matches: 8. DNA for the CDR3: TGTGCCAGCAGCCGCCGGGACAGGTTATACGAGCAGTACTTC. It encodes CASSRRDRLYEQYF.

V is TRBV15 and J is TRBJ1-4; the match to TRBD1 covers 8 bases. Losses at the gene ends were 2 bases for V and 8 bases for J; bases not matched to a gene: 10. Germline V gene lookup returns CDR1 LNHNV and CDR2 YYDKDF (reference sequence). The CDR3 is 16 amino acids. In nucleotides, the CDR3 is TGTGCCACCAGCAGAAACCCCCTGGACAGGGCCGAAAAACTGTTTTTT. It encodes CATSRNPLDRAEKLFF.

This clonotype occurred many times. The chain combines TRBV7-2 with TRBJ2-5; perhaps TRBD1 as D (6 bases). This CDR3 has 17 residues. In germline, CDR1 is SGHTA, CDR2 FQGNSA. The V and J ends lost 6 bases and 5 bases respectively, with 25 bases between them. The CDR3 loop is CASRLGWSTGKGETQYF. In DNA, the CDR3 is TGTGCCAGCAGGTTGGGCTGGAGCACAGGGAAGGGGGAGACCCAGTACTTC.

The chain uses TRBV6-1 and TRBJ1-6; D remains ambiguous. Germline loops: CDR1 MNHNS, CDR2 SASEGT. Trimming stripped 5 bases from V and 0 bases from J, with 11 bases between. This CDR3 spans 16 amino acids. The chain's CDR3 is CASSYGESSYNSPLHF. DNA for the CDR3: TGTGCCAGCAGTTATGGGGAGAGCTCCTATAATTCACCCCTCCACTTT.

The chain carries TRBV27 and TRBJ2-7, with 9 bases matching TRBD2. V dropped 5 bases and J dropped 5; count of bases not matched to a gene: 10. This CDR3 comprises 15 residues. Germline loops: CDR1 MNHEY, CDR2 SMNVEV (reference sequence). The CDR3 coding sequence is TGTGCCAGCAGTCCCCTAGCGGGGAGCCCTAACGAGCAGTACTTC. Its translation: CASSPLAGSPNEQYF.

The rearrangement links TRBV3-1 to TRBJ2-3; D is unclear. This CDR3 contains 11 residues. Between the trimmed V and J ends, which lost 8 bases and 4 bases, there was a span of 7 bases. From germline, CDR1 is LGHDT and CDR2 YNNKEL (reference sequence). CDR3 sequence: CASVSADTQYF. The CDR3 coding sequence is TGTGCCAGCGTTTCGGCAGATACGCAGTATTTT.

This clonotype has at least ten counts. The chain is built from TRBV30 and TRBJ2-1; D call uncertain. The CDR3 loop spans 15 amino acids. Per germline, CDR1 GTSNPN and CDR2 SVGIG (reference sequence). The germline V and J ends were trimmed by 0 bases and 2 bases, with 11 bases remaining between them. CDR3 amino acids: CAWSVRRGAYNEQFF. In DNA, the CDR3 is TGTGCCTGGAGTGTACGTCGCGGAGCCTACAATGAGCAGTTCTTC.

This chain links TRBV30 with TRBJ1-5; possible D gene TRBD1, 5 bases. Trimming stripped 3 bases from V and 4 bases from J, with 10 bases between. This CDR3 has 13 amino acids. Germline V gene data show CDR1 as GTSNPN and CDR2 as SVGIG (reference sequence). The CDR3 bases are TGTGCCTGGAGCCCTGGGGGGAATCAGCCCCAGCATTTT. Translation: CAWSPGGNQPQHF.

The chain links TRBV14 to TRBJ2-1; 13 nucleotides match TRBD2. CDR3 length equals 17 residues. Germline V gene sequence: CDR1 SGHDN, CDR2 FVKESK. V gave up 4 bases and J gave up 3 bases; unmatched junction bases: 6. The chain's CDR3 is CASSPATSGGVYNEQFF. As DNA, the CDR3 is TGTGCCAGCAGCCCAGCTACTAGCGGGGGGGTCTACAATGAGCAGTTCTTC.